The entry that follows covers one TCR beta chain sequence. These data originate in a study of Ad26.COV2.S vaccination and SARS-CoV-2 variants. Study summary: Trial arm assignment for the donor was COV1001 Ad26.COV2.S.

Using immunoSEQ multiplex PCR, the repertoire was profiled, and TCRdb retains in-frame clones only, with some absent. Here the sample spans about 370,000 clones, 75% to 90% being singletons. Treatment in this sample: some 20 received Ad26.COV2.S at low or high dose, single or two shots; roughly 5 received placebo; per-sample allocation not given. Samples came from day 63 after the first vaccine or placebo injection. The J segment lost 7 bases and the V segment lost 3 bases, leaving 11 bases of the junction unmatched. CDR3 length: 17 amino acids. Germline-derived CDR1 and CDR2 are MNHEY and SMNVEV (reference sequence).

The sequence was collected from a person aged 18-65 years who received the Ad26.COV2.S COVID-19 vaccine or a placebo. V is TRBV27 and J is TRBJ2-2; the match to TRBD2 covers 10 bases. The sample was peripheral blood, taken in a trial of Ad26.COV2.S vaccine versus placebo. Here the CDR3 reads CASSLVTSGTGLGELFF. The DNA for the CDR3 is TGTGCCAGCAGTTTGGTCACTAGCGGGACTGGTCTCGGGGAGCTGTTTTTT.